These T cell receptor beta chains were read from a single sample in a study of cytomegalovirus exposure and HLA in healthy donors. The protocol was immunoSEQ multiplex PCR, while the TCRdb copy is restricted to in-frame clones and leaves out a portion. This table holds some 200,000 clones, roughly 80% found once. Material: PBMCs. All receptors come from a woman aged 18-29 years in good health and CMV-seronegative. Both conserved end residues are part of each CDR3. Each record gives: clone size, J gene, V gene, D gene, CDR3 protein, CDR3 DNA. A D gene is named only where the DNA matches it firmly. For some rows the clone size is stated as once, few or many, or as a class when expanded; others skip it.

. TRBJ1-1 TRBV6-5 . CASSYSILNTEAFF TGTGCCAGCAGTTACTCAATCTTGAACACTGAAGCTTTCTTT
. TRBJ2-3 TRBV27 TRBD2 CASSPETGLAGNTDTQYF TGTGCCAGCAGCCCTGAAACCGGACTAGCGGGGAACACAGATACGCAGTATTTT
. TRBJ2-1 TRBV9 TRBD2 CASSARGGLAVFGEQFF TGTGCCAGCAGCGCGCGGGGGGGACTAGCGGTTTTCGGTGAGCAGTTCTTC
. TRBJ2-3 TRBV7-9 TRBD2 CASSTWTSGITDTQYF TGTGCCAGCAGCACCTGGACTAGCGGGATTACAGATACGCAGTATTTT
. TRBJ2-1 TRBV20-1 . CSASNLRGWFF TGCAGTGCTAGTAATTTGCGGGGCTGGTTCTTC
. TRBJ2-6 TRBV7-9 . CASSSASTSGANVLTF TGTGCCAGCAGCTCGGCATCGACTAGTGGGGCCAACGTCCTGACTTTC
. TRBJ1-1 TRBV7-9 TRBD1 CASRGDRNTEAFF TGTGCCAGCAGAGGGGACAGGAACACTGAAGCTTTCTTT
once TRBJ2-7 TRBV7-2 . CASSGQRSYEQYF TGTGCCAGCTCCGGACAACGATCCTACGAGCAGTACTTC
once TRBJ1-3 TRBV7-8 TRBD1 CASSSPDYRGGGNTIYF TGTGCCAGCAGCAGCCCAGACTACAGGGGAGGAGGAAACACCATATATTTT
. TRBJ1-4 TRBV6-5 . CASSVATNEKLFF TGTGCCAGTTCGGTTGCAACTAATGAAAAACTGTTTTTT
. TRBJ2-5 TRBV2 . CASSERAGLSGGHQVETQYF TGTGCCAGCAGTGAAAGGGCAGGGTTGTCAGGGGGGCACCAAGTGGAGACCCAGTACTTC
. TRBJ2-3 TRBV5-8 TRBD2 CASSLEGGRAPDTQYF TGTGCCAGCAGCTTGGAGGGCGGGAGGGCCCCAGATACGCAGTATTTT
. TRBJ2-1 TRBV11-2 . CASSLLQAGIHNEQFF TGTGCCAGCAGCTTACTCCAAGCGGGCATTCACAATGAGCAGTTCTTC
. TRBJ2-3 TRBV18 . CASSPPDRATDTQYF TGTGCCAGCTCACCACCGGACAGAGCCACAGATACGCAGTATTTT
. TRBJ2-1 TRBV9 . CASTLGGGRTNEQFF TGTGCCAGCACCCTCGGGGGTGGGAGAACCAATGAGCAGTTCTTC
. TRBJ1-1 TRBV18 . CASSQGEGTEAFF TGTGCCAGCTCACAGGGGGAAGGTACTGAAGCTTTCTTT
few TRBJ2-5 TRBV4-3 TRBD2 CASSQDNQRGSGTQYF TGCGCCAGCAGCCAAGATAATCAGCGGGGATCCGGGACCCAGTACTTC
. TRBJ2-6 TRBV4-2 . CASSQYSGANVLTF TGTGCCAGCAGCCAGTATTCTGGGGCCAACGTCCTGACTTTC
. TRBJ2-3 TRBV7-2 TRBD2 CASSEGSGRVGNTQYF TGTGCCAGCAGCGAGGGTAGCGGGAGGGTCGGGAATACGCAGTATTTT
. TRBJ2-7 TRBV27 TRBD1 CASSFRQGEQYF TGTGCCAGCAGTTTTAGACAGGGGGAGCAGTACTTC
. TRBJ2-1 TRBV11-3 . CASSFPFNEQFF TGTGCCAGCAGCTTCCCATTCAATGAGCAGTTCTTC
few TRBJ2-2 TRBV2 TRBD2 CASRGLAGVLTGELFF TGTGCCAGCCGGGGACTAGCGGGAGTCCTCACCGGGGAGCTGTTTTTT
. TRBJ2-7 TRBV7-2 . CASSFYRRGSYEQYF TGTGCCAGCAGCTTCTACAGAAGGGGTTCCTACGAGCAGTACTTC
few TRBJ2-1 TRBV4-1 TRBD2 CASSQDLRGGEQFF TGCGCCAGCAGCCAAGATCTCCGGGGGGGGGAGCAGTTCTTC